This T cell receptor (beta chain) was captured in a study of blood T cell repertoires in COVID-19. About the study: PBMCs, B-cell-depleted T cells, or T cells provided the cDNA or gDNA that made up the material.

Per the authors' pipeline: Cell counts per sample came from amplifying reference gene primers. Profiled with immunoSEQ multiplex PCR; TCRdb holds only in-frame clones, not every one. Clone size and V and J calls were adopted from that table, with D and trimming inferred from the DNA. The sample lists roughly 120,000 clones, 82% seen once, with 7.9% in the top ten. This CDR3 comprises 13 residues. Germline V lookup: CDR1 MNHEY, CDR2 SVGAGI. Trimming removed 6 bases from V and 2 bases from J, with 10 bases in between. The clonotype originates from a man in his 70s with acute or convalescent COVID-19. The chain has TRBV6-5 and TRBJ1-1; D remains unclear. Sequencing was carried out using peripheral blood. The CDR3 nucleotides are TGTGCCAGCAGCCTCCGGGTTAACACTGAAGCTTTCTTT. This gives the protein CASSLRVNTEAFF.